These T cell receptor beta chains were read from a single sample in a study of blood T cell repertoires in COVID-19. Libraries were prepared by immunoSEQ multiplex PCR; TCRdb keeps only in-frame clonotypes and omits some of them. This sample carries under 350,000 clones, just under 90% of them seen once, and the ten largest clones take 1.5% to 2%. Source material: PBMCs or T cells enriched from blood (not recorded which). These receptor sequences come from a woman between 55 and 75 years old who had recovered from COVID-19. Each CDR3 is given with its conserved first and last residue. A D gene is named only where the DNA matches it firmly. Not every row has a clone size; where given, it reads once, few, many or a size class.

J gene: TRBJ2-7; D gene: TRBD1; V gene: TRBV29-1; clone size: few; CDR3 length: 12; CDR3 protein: CSVASTGAEQYF; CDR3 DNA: TGCAGCGTCGCTTCTACAGGGGCCGAGCAGTACTTC
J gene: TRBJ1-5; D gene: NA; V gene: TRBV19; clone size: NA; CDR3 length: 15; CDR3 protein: CASSIGQISNQPQHF; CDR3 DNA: TGTGCCAGTAGTATAGGGCAGATTAGCAATCAGCCCCAGCATTTT
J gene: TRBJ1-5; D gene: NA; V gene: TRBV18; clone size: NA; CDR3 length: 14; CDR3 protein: CASSPPGANQPQHF; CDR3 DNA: TGTGCCAGCTCGCCCCCAGGGGCTAATCAGCCCCAGCATTTT
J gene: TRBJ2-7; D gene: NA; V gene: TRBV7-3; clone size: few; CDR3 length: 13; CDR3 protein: CASSLTSSGEQYF; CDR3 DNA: TGTGCCAGCAGCTTAACGTCATCGGGCGAGCAGTACTTC
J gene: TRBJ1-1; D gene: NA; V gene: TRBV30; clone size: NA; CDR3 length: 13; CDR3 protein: CAWSGGVYTEAFF; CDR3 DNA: TGTGCCTGGAGTGGGGGGGTCTACACTGAAGCTTTCTTT
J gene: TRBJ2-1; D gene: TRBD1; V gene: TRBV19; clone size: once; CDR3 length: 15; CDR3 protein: CASSLGTGAYNEQFF; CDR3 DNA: TGTGCCAGTAGTCTTGGGACAGGGGCGTACAATGAGCAGTTCTTC
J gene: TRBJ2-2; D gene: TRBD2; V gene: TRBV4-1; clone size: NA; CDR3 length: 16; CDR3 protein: CASSQGAGEYTGELFF; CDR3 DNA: TGCGCCAGCAGCCAAGGGGCGGGAGAGTACACCGGGGAGCTGTTTTTT
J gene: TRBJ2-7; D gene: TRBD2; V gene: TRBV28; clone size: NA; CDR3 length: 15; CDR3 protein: CASSLGGLAVHEQYF; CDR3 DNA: TGTGCCAGCAGTTTGGGGGGACTAGCGGTCCACGAGCAGTACTTC
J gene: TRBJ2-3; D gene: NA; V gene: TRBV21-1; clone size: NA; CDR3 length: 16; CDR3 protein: CASSTPSTSGGGTQYF; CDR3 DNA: TGTGCCAGCAGCACCCCCAGCACTAGCGGGGGCGGTACGCAGTATTTT
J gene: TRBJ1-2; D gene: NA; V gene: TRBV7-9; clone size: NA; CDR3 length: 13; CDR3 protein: CAGTPRGNYGYTF; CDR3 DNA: TGTGCCGGAACTCCTCGGGGGAACTATGGCTACACCTTC
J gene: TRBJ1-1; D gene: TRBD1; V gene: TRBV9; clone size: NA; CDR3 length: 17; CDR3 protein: CASSEGQGDSMNTEAFF; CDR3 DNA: TGTGCCAGCAGCGAGGGACAGGGGGACTCTATGAACACTGAAGCTTTCTTT
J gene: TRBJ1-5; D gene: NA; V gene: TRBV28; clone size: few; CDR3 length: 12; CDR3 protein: CASSLSYQPQHF; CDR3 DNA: TGTGCCAGCAGTTTATCGTATCAGCCCCAGCATTTT
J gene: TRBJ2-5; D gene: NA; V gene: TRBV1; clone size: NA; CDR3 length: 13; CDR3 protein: CTSRGSGMETQYF; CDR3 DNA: TGCACCAGCAGGGGTAGCGGGATGGAGACCCAGTACTTC
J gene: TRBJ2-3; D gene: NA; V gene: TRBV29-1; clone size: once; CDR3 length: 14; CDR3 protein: CSFRRSAGTDTQYF; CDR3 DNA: TGCAGTTTCAGGAGGTCCGCCGGCACAGATACGCAGTATTTT
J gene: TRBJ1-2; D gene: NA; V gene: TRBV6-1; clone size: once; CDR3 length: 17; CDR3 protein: CASSEAYGDTSLYGYTF; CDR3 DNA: TGTGCCAGCAGTGAAGCATACGGGGATACCTCCCTTTATGGCTACACCTTC
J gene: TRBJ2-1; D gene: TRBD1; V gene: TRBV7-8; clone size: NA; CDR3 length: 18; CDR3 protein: CASSLASSDRGLHNEQFF; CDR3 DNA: TGTGCCAGCAGCTTAGCGTCTTCGGACAGGGGACTTCACAATGAGCAGTTCTTC
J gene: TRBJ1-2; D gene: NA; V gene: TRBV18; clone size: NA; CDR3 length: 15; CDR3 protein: CASSPGNSGGYGYTF; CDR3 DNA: TGTGCCAGCTCACCGGGGAACAGCGGAGGCTATGGCTACACCTTC
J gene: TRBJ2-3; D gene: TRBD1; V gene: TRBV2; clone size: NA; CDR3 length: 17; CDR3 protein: CASSEGLRGPVGNTQYF; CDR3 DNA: TGTGCCAGCAGTGAAGGTTTAAGGGGGCCGGTCGGGAATACGCAGTATTTT
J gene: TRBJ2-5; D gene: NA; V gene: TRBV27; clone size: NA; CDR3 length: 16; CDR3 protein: CASSLSLRGTQETQYF; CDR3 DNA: NA
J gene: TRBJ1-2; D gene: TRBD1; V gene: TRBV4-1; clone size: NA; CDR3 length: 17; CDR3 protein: CASSQVPKTGGIYGYTF; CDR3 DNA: TGCGCCAGCAGCCAAGTTCCAAAGACAGGGGGGATCTATGGCTACACCTTC
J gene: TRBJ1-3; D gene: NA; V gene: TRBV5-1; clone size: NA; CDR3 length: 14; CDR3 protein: CASSLVSTGNTIYF; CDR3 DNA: TGCGCCAGCAGCTTGGTCAGTACTGGAAACACCATATATTTT
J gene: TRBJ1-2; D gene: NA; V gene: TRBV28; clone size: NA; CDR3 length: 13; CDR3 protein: CASSFGQNYGYTF; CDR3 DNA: TGTGCCAGCAGTTTCGGACAGAACTATGGCTACACCTTC
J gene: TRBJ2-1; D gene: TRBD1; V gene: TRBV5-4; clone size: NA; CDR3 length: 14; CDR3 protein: CAKSNGTGSLEQFF; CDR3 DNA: TGTGCCAAATCAAACGGGACAGGATCTCTTGAGCAGTTCTTC
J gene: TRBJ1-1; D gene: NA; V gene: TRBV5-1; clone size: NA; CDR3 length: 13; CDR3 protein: CASSLISNTEAFF; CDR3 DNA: TGCGCCAGCAGCTTGATTAGCAACACTGAAGCTTTCTTT
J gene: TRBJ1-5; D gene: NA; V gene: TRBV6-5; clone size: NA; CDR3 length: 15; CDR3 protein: CASRVRRGAYQPQHF; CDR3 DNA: TGTGCCAGCAGGGTCCGCCGCGGGGCCTATCAGCCCCAGCATTTT
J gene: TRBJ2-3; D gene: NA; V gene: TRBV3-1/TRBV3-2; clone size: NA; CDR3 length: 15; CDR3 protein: CASSQDLAGADTQYF; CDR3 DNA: TGTGCCAGCAGCCAAGATCTGGCAGGGGCAGATACGCAGTATTTT
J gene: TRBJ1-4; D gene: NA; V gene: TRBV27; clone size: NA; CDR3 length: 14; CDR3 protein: CASSLTGANEKLFF; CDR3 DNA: TGTGCCAGCAGTTTGACAGGAGCTAATGAAAAACTGTTTTTT
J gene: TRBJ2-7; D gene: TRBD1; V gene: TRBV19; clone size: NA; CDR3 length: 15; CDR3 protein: CASSHTGTGNYEQYF; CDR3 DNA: TGTGCCAGTAGTCACACCGGGACAGGGAACTACGAGCAGTACTTC
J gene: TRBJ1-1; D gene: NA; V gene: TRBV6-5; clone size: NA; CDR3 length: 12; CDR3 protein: CASRGVGTEAFF; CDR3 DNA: TGTGCCAGCAGAGGGGTCGGGACTGAAGCTTTCTTT
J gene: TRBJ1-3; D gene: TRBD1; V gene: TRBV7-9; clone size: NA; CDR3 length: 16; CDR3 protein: CASSFSDRGPGNTIYF; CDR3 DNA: TGTGCCAGCAGCTTTTCCGACAGGGGGCCTGGAAACACCATATATTTT
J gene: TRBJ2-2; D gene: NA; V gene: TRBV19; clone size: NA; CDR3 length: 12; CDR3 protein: CASRLVTGELFF; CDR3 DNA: TGTGCCAGTAGACTAGTAACCGGGGAGCTGTTTTTT
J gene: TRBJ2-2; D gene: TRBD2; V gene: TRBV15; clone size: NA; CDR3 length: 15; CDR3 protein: CATSRALAVAGELFF; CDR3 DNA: TGTGCCACCAGCAGAGCCCTAGCGGTGGCCGGGGAGCTGTTTTTT
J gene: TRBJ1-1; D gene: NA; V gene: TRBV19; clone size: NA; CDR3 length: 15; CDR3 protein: CASNTWGRRDTEAFF; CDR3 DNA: TGTGCCAGTAACACTTGGGGCAGGAGGGACACTGAAGCTTTCTTT
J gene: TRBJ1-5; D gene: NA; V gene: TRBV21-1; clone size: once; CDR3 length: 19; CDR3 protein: CASRYKGGFEVGVNQPQHF; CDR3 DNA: TGTGCCAGCAGGTATAAGGGGGGGTTCGAAGTAGGAGTCAATCAGCCCCAGCATTTT
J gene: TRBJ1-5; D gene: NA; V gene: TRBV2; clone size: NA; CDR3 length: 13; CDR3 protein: CASRGRVGQPQHF; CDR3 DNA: TGTGCCAGCAGGGGGAGGGTCGGGCAGCCCCAGCATTTT
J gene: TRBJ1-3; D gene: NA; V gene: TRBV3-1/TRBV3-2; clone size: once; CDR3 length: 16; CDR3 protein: CASSPLLVRSGNTIYF; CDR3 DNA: TGTGCCAGCAGCCCCTTGCTGGTGCGCTCTGGAAACACCATATATTTT
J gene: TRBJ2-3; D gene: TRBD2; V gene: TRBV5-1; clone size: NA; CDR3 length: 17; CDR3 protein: CASSLILAGDITDTQYF; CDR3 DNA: TGCGCCAGCAGCTTGATACTAGCGGGGGATATCACAGATACGCAGTATTTT
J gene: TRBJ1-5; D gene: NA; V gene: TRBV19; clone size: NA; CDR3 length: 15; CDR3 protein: CASSQTIYSNQPQHF; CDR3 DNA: TGTGCCAGTAGTCAGACAATTTATAGCAATCAGCCCCAGCATTTT
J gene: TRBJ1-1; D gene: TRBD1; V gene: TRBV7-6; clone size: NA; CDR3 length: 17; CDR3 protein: CASSLVRTGGTYTEAFF; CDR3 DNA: TGTGCCAGCAGCTTAGTGAGGACAGGGGGCACGTACACTGAAGCTTTCTTT
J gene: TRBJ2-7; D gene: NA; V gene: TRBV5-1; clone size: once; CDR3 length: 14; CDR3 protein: CASSPGQNSYEQYF; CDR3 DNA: TGCGCCAGCAGCCCAGGACAAAACTCCTACGAGCAGTACTTC
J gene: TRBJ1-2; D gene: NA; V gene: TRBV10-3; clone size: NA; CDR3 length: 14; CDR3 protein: CAISAADGGYGYTF; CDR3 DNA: TGTGCCATCAGTGCAGCCGACGGAGGGTATGGCTACACCTTC
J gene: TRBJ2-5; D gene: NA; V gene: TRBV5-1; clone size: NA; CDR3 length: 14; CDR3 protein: CASSLASVEETQYF; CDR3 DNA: TGCGCCAGCAGCTTGGCAAGCGTTGAGGAGACCCAGTACTTC
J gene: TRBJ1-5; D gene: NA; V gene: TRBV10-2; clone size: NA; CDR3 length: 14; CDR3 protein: CASSESGGWEPQHF; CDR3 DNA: TGCGCCAGCAGTGAGTCCGGGGGTTGGGAGCCCCAGCATTTT
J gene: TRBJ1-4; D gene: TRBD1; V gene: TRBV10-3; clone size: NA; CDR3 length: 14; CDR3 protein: CAISEQGLDEKLFF; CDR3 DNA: TGTGCCATCAGTGAACAGGGGCTAGATGAAAAACTGTTTTTT
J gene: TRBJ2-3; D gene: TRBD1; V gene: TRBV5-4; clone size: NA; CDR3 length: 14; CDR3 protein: CASSLDRGADTQYF; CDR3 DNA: TGTGCCAGCAGCTTGGACAGGGGTGCAGATACGCAGTATTTT
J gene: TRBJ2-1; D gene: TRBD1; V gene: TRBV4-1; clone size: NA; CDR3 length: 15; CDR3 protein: CASSQEPGTDNEQFF; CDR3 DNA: TGCGCCAGCAGCCAAGAACCGGGGACAGACAATGAGCAGTTCTTC
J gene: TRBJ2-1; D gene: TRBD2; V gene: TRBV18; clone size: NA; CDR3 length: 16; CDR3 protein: CASSPILAGARNEQFF; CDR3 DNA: TGTGCCAGCTCACCAATCCTAGCGGGAGCCCGGAATGAGCAGTTCTTC
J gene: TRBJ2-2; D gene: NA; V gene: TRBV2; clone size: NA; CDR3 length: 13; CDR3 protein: CASNGHGTGELFF; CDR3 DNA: TGTGCCAGCAATGGACACGGCACCGGGGAGCTGTTTTTT
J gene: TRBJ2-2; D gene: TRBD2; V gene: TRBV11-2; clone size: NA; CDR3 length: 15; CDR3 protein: CASSSLLATGGELFF; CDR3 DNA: TGTGCCAGCAGCTCTTTACTAGCGACGGGCGGGGAGCTGTTTTTT
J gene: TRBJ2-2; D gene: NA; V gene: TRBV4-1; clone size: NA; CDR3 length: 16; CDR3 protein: CASSQTKRTNTGELFF; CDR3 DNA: TGCGCCAGCAGCCAAACTAAGAGAACGAACACCGGGGAGCTGTTTTTT
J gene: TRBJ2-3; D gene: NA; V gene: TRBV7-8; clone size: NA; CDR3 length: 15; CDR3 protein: CASSLGRGRPDTQYF; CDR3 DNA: TGTGCCAGCAGCTTAGGTCGGGGTCGTCCAGATACGCAGTATTTT
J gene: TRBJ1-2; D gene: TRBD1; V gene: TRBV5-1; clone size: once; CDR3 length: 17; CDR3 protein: CASSPQGQGVILAGYTF; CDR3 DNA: TGCGCCAGCAGCCCCCAGGGACAGGGGGTGATCCTGGCTGGCTACACCTTC
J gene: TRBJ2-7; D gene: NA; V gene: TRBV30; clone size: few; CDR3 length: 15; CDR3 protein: CAWSVPGGTLGEQYF; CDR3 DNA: TGTGCCTGGAGTGTACCGGGCGGGACGTTAGGGGAGCAGTACTTC
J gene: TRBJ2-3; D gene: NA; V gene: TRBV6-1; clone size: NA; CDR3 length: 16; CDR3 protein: CASSGLVPGLTDTQYF; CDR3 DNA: TGTGCCAGCAGTGGTTTGGTCCCAGGACTAACAGATACGCAGTATTTT
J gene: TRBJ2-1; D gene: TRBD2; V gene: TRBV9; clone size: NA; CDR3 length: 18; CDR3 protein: CASSVAPATSGRQDEQFF; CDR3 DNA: TGTGCCAGCAGCGTAGCCCCAGCTACTAGCGGGAGACAGGATGAGCAGTTCTTC